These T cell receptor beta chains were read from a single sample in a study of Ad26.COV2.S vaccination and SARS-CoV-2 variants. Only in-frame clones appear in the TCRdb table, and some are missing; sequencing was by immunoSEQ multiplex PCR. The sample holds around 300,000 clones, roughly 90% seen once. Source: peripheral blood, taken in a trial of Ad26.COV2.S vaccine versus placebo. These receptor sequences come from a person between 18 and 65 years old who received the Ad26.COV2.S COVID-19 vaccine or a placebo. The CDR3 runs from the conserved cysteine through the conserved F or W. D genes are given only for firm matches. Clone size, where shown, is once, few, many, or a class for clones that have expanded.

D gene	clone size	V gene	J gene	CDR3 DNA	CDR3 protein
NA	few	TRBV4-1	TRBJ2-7	TGCGCCAGCAGCCAAGATTTGGCGGGCCTCTCCTACGAGCAGTACTTC	CASSQDLAGLSYEQYF
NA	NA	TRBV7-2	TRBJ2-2	TGTGCCAGCAGCTTGGGCGGCTACACCGGGGAGCTGTTTTTT	CASSLGGYTGELFF
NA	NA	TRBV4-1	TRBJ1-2	TGCGCCAGCAGCCGAAACTACGGTGGGGGGGCGACCTATGGCTACACCTTC	CASSRNYGGGATYGYTF
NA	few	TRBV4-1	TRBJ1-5	TGCGCCAGCAGCCAGTCCTGGATCAGGGGCCGACAGCCCCAGCATTTT	CASSQSWIRGRQPQHF
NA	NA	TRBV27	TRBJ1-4	TGTGCCAGCAGCCGACGCGGAGGGGGTGGAGAAAAACTGTTTTTT	CASSRRGGGGEKLFF
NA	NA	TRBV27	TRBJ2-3	TGTGCCAGCAGTTTTCGACAGCTTGCAGATACGCAGTATTTT	CASSFRQLADTQYF
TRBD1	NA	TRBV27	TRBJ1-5	TGTGCCAGCAGTCCCCTGACAGGGCGGGATCAGCCCCAGCATTTT	CASSPLTGRDQPQHF
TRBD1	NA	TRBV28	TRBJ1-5	TGTGCCAGCAAACGGGACAGAGTAAATCAGCCCCAGCATTTT	CASKRDRVNQPQHF
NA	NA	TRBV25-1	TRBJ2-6	TGTGCCAGCAGTGAACCCCCAGGGAGCTCTGGGGCCAACGTCCTGACTTTC	CASSEPPGSSGANVLTF
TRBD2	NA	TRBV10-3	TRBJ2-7	TGTGCCATCAGTGGGACTAGCGACGAGCAGTACTTC	CAISGTSDEQYF
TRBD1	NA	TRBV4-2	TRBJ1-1	TGTGCCAGCAGCCCTTTGGGGGGACAGGGTAGGGCTTTCTTT	CASSPLGGQGRAFF